This T cell receptor beta chain was observed in a study of blood T cell repertoires in COVID-19. About the research overall: The samples span acute and convalescent COVID-19 from the United States, Italy and Spain. The analysed material was cDNA or gDNA that came from T cells, B-cell-depleted T cells, or PBMCs.

Participants came from about two dozen US areas, aged about 18 to 89 years. As processed by the authors: Nucleated cell counts were estimated from reference gene primer amplification. This table comes from immunoSEQ multiplex PCR, and its TCRdb copy is limited to in-frame clones, with some not included. That table gives V, J and clone size, and the DNA gave D and trimming. The sample has about 470,000 clones, around 87% seen once. This CDR3 comprises 17 residues. Trimming shortened V by 3 bases and J by 3 bases, and 20 bases separated the two germline ends. CDR1 and CDR2 (germline): LNHDA, SQIVND (reference sequence).

The sequenced sample consisted of PBMCs or T cells enriched from blood (not recorded which). The source is a woman between 18 and 30 years old who had recovered from COVID-19. This chain links TRBV19 with TRBJ1-2; D gene unclear. CDR3 sequence (DNA): TGTGCCAGTAGTATCTGGGTAAAGAGCCCGCGGGACTATGGCTACACCTTC. Encoded protein: CASSIWVKSPRDYGYTF.